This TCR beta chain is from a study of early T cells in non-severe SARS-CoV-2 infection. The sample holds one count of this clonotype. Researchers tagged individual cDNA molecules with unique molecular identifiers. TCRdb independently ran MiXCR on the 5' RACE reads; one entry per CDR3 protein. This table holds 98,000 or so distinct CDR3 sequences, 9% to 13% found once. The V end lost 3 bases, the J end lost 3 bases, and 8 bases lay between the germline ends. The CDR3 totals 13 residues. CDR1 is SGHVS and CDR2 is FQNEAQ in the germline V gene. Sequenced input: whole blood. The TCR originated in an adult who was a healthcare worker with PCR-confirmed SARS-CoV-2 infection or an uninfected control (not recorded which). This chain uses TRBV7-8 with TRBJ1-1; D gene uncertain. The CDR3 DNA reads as TGTGCCAGCAGCTTTCCGGCTGACACTGAAGCTTTCTTT. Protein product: CASSFPADTEAFF.